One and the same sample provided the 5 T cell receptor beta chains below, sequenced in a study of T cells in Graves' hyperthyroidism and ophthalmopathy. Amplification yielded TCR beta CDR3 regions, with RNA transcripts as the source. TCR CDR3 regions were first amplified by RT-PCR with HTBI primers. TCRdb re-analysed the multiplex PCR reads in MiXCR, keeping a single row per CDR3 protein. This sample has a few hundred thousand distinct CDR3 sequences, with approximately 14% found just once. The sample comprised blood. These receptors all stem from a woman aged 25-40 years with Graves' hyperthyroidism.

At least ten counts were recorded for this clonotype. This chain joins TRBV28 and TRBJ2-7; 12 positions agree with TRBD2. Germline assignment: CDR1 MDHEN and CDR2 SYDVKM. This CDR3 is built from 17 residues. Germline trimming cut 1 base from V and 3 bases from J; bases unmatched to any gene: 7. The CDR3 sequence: CASSLFLAGGLVYEQYF. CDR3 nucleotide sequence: TGTGCCAGCAGTTTATTTCTAGCGGGAGGGCTAGTCTACGAGCAGTACTTC.

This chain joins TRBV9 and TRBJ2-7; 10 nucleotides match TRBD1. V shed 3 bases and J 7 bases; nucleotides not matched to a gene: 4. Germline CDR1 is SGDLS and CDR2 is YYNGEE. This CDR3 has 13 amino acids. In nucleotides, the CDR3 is TGTGCCAGCAGCGGGACAGGGGGGGAGGAGCAGTACTTC. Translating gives CASSGTGGEEQYF.

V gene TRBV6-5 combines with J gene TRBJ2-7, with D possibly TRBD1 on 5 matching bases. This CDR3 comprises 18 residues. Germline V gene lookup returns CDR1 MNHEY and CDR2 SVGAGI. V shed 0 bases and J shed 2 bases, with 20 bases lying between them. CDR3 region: CASSYSAPTGIYAYEQYF. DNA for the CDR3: TGTGCCAGCAGTTACTCGGCCCCCACAGGAATCTACGCCTACGAGCAGTACTTC.

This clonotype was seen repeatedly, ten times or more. For the CDR3, the DNA is TGTGCCATGAGAGGGCAGGCGAATACAGATACGCAGTATTTT. Protein: CAMRGQANTDTQYF. This chain links TRBV10-3 with TRBJ2-3; maybe TRBD2 (5 bases). The CDR3 totals 14 residues. V was clipped by 9 bases and J by 3 bases, with 16 bases between them. From germline, CDR1 is ENHRY and CDR2 SYGVKD.

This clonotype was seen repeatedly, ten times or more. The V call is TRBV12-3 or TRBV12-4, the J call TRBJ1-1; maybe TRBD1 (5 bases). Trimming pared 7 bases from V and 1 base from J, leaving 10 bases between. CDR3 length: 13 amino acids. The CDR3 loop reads CASTRDSNTEAFF. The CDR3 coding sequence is TGTGCCAGCACGAGGGACTCGAACACTGAAGCTTTCTTT.